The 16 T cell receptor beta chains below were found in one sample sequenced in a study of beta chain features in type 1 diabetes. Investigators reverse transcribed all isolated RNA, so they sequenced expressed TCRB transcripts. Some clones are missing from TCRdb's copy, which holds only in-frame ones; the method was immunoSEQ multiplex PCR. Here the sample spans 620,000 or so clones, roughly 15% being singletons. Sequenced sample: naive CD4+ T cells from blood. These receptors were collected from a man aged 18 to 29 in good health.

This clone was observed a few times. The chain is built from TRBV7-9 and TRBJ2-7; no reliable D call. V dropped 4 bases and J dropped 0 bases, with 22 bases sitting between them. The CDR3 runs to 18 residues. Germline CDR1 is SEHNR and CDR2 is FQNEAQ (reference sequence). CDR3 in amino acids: CASSYVSYGRPISYEQYF. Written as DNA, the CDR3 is TGTGCCAGCAGCTACGTTAGTTATGGCAGACCAATCTCCTACGAGCAGTACTTC. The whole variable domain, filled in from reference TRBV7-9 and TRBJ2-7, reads DTGVSQNPRHKITKRGQNVTFRCDPISEHNRLYWYRQTLGQGPEFLTYFQNEAQLEKSRLLSDRFSAERPKGSFSTLEIQRTEQGDSAMYLCASSYVSYGRPISYEQYFGPGTRLTVT.

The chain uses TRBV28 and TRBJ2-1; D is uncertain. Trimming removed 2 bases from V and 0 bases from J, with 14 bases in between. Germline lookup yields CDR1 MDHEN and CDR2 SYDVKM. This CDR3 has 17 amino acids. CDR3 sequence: CASSLLSVHSSYNEQFF. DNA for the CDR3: TGTGCCAGCAGTTTACTGTCTGTACACTCCTCCTACAATGAGCAGTTCTTC.

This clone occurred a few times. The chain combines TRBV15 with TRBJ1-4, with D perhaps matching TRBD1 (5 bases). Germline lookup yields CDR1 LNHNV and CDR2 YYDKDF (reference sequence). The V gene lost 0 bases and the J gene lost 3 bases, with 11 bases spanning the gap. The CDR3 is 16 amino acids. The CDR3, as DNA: TGTGCCACCAGCAGAGATCGGGGCCGGCCTAATGAAAAACTGTTTTTT. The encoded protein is CATSRDRGRPNEKLFF.

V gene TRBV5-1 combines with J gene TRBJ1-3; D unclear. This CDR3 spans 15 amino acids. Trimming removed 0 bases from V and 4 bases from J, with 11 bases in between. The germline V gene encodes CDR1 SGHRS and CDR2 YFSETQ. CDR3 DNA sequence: TGCGCCAGCAGCTTGGCCGGGATCTCCGGAAACACCATATATTTT. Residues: CASSLAGISGNTIYF.

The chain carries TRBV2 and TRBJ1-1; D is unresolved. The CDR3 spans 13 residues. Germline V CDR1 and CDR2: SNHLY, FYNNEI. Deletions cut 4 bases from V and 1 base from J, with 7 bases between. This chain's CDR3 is CASSVARNTEAFF. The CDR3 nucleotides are TGTGCCAGCAGTGTAGCCAGGAACACTGAAGCTTTCTTT. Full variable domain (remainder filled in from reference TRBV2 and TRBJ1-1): EPEVTQTPSHQVTQMGQEVILRCVPISNHLYFYWYRQILGQKVEFLVSFYNNEISEKSEIFDDQFSVERPDGSNFTLKIRSTKLEDSAMYFCASSVARNTEAFFGQGTRLTVV.

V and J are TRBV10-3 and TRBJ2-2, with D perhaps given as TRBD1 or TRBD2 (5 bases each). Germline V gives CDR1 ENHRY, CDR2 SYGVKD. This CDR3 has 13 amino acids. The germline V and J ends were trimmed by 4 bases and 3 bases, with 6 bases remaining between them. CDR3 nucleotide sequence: TGTGCCATCAGTGGAGGGGACACCGGGGAGCTGTTTTTT. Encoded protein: CAISGGDTGELFF.

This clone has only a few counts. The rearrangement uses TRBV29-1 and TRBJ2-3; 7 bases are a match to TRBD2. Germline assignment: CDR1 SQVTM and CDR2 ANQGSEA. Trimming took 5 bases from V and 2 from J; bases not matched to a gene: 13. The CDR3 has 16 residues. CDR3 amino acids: CSVTAFRAGDTDTQYF. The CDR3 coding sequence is TGCAGCGTTACGGCCTTTAGGGCGGGAGACACAGATACGCAGTATTTT.

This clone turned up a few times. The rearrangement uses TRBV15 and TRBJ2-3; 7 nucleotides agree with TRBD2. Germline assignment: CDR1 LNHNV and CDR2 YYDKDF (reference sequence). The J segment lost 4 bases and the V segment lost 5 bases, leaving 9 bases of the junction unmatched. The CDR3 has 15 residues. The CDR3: CATSGAGVGADTQYF. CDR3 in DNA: TGTGCCACCAGCGGTGCGGGAGTCGGTGCAGATACGCAGTATTTT. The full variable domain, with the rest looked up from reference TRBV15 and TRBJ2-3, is DAMVIQNPRYQVTQFGKPVTLSCSQTLNHNVMYWYQQKSSQAPKLLFHYYDKDFNNEADTPDNFQSRRPNTSFCFLDIRSPGLGDTAMYLCATSGAGVGADTQYFGPGTRLTVL.

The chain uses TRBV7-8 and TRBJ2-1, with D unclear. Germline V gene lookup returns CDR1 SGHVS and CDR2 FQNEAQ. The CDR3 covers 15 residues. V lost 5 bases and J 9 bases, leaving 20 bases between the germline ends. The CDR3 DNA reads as TGTGCCAGCAGCCCCCTCCGTGCATACCTCTCTGAGCAGTTCTTC. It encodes CASSPLRAYLSEQFF.

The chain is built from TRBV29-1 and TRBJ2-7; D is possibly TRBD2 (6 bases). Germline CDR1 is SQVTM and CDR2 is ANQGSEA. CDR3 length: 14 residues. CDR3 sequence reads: CSHQAGSASYEQYF. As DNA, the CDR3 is TGCAGTCATCAAGCGGGCTCGGCCTCCTACGAGCAGTACTTC.

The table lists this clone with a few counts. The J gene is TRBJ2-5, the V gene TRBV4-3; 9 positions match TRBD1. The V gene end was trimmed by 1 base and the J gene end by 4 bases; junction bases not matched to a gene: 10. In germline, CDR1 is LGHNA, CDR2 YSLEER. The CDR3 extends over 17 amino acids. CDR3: CASSQAAGTGIGETQYF. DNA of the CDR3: TGCGCCAGCAGCCAAGCGGCCGGGACAGGGATCGGAGAGACCCAGTACTTC.

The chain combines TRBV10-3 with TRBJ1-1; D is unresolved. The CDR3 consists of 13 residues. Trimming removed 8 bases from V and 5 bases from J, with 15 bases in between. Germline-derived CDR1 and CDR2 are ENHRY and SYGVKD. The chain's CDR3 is CAIHERVGTEAFF. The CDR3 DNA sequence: TGTGCCATCCATGAAAGGGTAGGGACTGAAGCTTTCTTT.

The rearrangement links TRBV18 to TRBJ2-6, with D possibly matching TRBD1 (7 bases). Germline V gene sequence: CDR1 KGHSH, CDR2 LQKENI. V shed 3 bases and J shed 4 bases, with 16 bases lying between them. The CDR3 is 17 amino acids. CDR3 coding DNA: TGTGCCAGCTCACCGCGACAGGGAGGTCTGGGGGCCAACGTCCTGACTTTC. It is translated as CASSPRQGGLGANVLTF.

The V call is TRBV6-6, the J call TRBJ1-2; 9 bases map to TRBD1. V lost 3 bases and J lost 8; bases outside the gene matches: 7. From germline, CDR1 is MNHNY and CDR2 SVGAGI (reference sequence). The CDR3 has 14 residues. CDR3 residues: CASSYGQGLVGYTF. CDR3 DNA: TGTGCCAGCAGTTATGGACAGGGGTTAGTGGGCTACACCTTC.

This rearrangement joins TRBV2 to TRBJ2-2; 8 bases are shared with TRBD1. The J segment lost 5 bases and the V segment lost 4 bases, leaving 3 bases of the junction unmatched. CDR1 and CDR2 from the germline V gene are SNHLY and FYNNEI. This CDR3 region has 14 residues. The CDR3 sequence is CASSGTGWTGELFF. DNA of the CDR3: TGTGCCAGCAGTGGGACAGGGTGGACCGGGGAGCTGTTTTTT. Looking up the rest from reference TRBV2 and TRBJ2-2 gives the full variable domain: EPEVTQTPSHQVTQMGQEVILRCVPISNHLYFYWYRQILGQKVEFLVSFYNNEISEKSEIFDDQFSVERPDGSNFTLKIRSTKLEDSAMYFCASSGTGWTGELFFGEGSRLTVL.

The CDR3 here is CASSDNGSRKNTIYF. CDR3 sequence (DNA): TGTGCCAGCAGTGATAACGGCAGCCGAAAAAACACCATATATTTT. V gene TRBV25-1 combines with J gene TRBJ1-3; D is undetermined. The CDR3 is 15 amino acids. The V end lost 3 bases, the J end lost 6 bases, and 15 bases lay between the germline ends. The germline V gene encodes CDR1 MGHDK and CDR2 SYGVNS. The full variable domain, completed using reference TRBV25-1 and TRBJ1-3, is EADIYQTPRYLVIGTGKKITLECSQTMGHDKMYWYQQDPGMELHLIHYSYGVNSTEKGDLSSESTVSRIRTEHFPLTLESARPSHTSQYLCASSDNGSRKNTIYFGEGSWLTVV.